Listed below are T cell receptor gamma chains from one sample, sequenced in a study of Vδ1+ human thymocytes. TCRdb re-called the multiplex PCR reads with CATT. The sample has thousands of gamma-chain clones; 42% are singletons. The source material was Vdelta1+ gamma-delta thymocytes from the thymus. The receptor source for this set is a boy under two years old who had congenital heart surgery. CDR3s include the opening cysteine and the closing phenylalanine or tryptophan. The size entry is marked missing in some rows and otherwise reads once, few, many or a size class.

TRGV4,-,TRGJ1/TRGJ2,TGTGCCACCTGGGAGTGCCGCCTAGATAAGAAACTCTTT,CATWECRLDKKLF
TRGV3,-,TRGJ1/TRGJ2,TGTGCCACCTGGTTCCAGAGCAAGAAACTCTTT,CATWFQSKKLF
TRGV4,few,TRGJ1/TRGJ2,TGTGCCACCTGGGGTCCCTATAAGAAACTCTTT,CATWGPYKKLF
TRGV3,-,TRGJ1/TRGJ2,TGTGCCACCTGGGATCACGAGAAACTCTTT,CATWDHEKLF
TRGV4,-,TRGJ1/TRGJ2,TGTGCCACCTGGGATGGGCATTATAAGAAACTCTTT,CATWDGHYKKLF
TRGV9,few,TRGJP1,TGTGCCTTGTGGGAGGTGAAAATGGCCACTGGTTGGTTCAAGATATTT,CALWEVKMATGWFKIF
TRGV3,-,TRGJ1/TRGJ2,TGTGCCACCTGGGAACTTCGATATAAGAAACTCTTT,CATWELRYKKLF
TRGV9,-,TRGJ1/TRGJ2,TGTGCCTTGTGGGAGGAAAATTATAAGAAACTCTTT,CALWEENYKKLF
TRGV5,few,TRGJ1/TRGJ2,TGTGCCACCTGGGACAGGCTCCTTTATCATAAGAAACTCTTT,CATWDRLLYHKKLF
TRGV4,few,TRGJ1/TRGJ2,TGTGCCACCTGGGATGGGCTGAATTATTATAAGAAACTCTTT,CATWDGLNYYKKLF
TRGV8,few,TRGJ1/TRGJ2,TGTGCCACCTGGGATCCCTCTAAGAAACTCTTT,CATWDPSKKLF
TRGV4,few,TRGJ1/TRGJ2,TGTGCCACCTGGAGGGGGTATAAGAAACTCTTT,CATWRGYKKLF
TRGV5,few,TRGJ1/TRGJ2,TGTGCCACCTGGGACAGTCACCCTAAGAAACTCTTT,CATWDSHPKKLF
TRGV9,few,TRGJ1/TRGJ2,TGTGCCTTGTGGGAGGCGCAAAAGGTATCGAATTATTATAAGAAACTCTTT,CALWEAQKVSNYYKKLF
TRGV3,-,TRGJ1/TRGJ2,TGTGCCACCTGGGACGGTCATTATTATCAGAAACTCTTT,CATWDGHYYQKLF
TRGV4,-,TRGJ1/TRGJ2,TGTGCCACCTCTAGTTATAAGAAACTCTTT,CATSSYKKLF
TRGV3,few,TRGJ1/TRGJ2,TGTGCCACCTGTGACGTCCGGAGGAAACTCTTT,CATCDVRRKLF
TRGV9,-,TRGJ1/TRGJ2,TGTGCCTTGTGGGAGGTGTGGAATTATTATAAGAAACTCTTT,CALWEVWNYYKKLF
TRGV9,few,TRGJ1/TRGJ2,TGTGCCTTGTGGGATCAGAATTATTATAAGAAACTCTTT,CALWDQNYYKKLF
TRGV9,few,TRGJ1/TRGJ2,TGTGCCTTGTGGGAGGCCCCTTGGTATTATAAGAAACTCTTT,CALWEAPWYYKKLF
TRGV5,-,TRGJ1/TRGJ2,TGTGCCACCTGGGACCGGAATTATTATAAGAAAATATTT,CATWDRNYYKKIF
TRGV3,-,TRGJ1/TRGJ2,TGTGCCACCTGGGACGGAGGTAATTATAAGAAACTCTTT,CATWDGGNYKKLF
TRGV4,-,TRGJ1/TRGJ2,TGTGCCACCTGGGAACGTTATAAGAAACTCTTT,CATWERYKKLF
TRGV5,few,TRGJ1/TRGJ2,TGTGCCACCTGGGACCGACGAAATAAGAAACTCTTT,CATWDRRNKKLF
TRGV4,-,TRGJ1/TRGJ2,TGTGCCACCTGGGATGCCTCCTTGAATTATAAGAAACTCTTT,CATWDASLNYKKLF
TRGV8,-,TRGJP1,TGTGCCACCTGGGATAGTGACCTCACTGGTTGGTTCAAGATATTT,CATWDSDLTGWFKIF
TRGV9,few,TRGJ1/TRGJ2,TGTGCCTTGTGGTACAGGGCGGAGAAACTCTTT,CALWYRAEKLF
TRGV9,few,TRGJ1/TRGJ2,TGTGCCTTGTGGGAGGTGCAGGATCACGTGAAGCTCTTT,CALWEVQDHVKLF
TRGV2,-,TRGJ1/TRGJ2,TGTGCCACCTGGGACGGGCGGGTTGGCAAGAAACTCTTT,CATWDGRVGKKLF
TRGV4,few,TRGJ1/TRGJ2,TGTGCCACCTGGATCCCAGAGCGAGGGAAGAAACTCTTT,CATWIPERGKKLF
TRGV9,few,TRGJ1/TRGJ2,TGTGCCTTGTGGGGCTTTTATTATAAGAAACTCTTT,CALWGFYYKKLF
TRGV2,few,TRGJ1/TRGJ2,TGTGCCACCTGGGACGGGCTCTATTATAAGAAACTCTTT,CATWDGLYYKKLF
TRGV3,few,TRGJ1/TRGJ2,TGTGCCACCTGGGCCCCGAATTATTATAAGAAACTCTTT,CATWAPNYYKKLF
TRGV5,-,TRGJ1/TRGJ2,TGTGCCACCTGGGACGGGGAGTATTATAAGAAACTCTTT,CATWDGEYYKKLF
TRGV8,-,TRGJ1/TRGJ2,TGTGCCACCTGGGCCCCCCAACTTTATTATAAGAAAATATTT,CATWAPQLYYKKIF
TRGV9,few,TRGJP2,TGTGCCTTGTGGGAGCCGACCGATTGGATCAAGACATTT,CALWEPTDWIKTF
TRGV9,-,TRGJ1/TRGJ2,TGTGCCTTGTGGGATTATAATTATTATAAGAAACTCTTT,CALWDYNYYKKLF
TRGV9,-,TRGJ1/TRGJ2,TGTGCCTCAGTGGCGTATTATAAGAAACTCTTT,CASVAYYKKLF
TRGV8,-,TRGJP1,TGTGCCACCTGGGATAGGCGGGCCACTGGTTGGTTCAAGATATTT,CATWDRRATGWFKIF
TRGV5,-,TRGJ1/TRGJ2,TGTGCCACCTGGGACAGGCCAAGTAGGACCGCGAGGAAACTCTTT,CATWDRPSRTARKLF
TRGV4,-,TRGJ1/TRGJ2,TGTGCCACCTGGGATGGCCCCTATTATAAGAAACTCTTT,CATWDGPYYKKLF
TRGV3,-,TRGJ1/TRGJ2,TGTGCCACCTGGGACAAGGGAGGGTATAAGAAACTCTTT,CATWDKGGYKKLF
TRGV9,-,TRGJP,TGTGCCTTGTGGGAGTGGAAAGTGATGGGCAAAAAAATCAAGGTATTT,CALWEWKVMGKKIKVF
TRGV3,few,TRGJ1/TRGJ2,TGTGCCACCTGGGACAGGCCTAGGGGGTATAAGAAACTCTTT,CATWDRPRGYKKLF
TRGV4,few,TRGJ1/TRGJ2,TGTGCCACCTGGGATGCCGCGTATTATAAGAAACTCTTT,CATWDAAYYKKLF